A single sample gave rise to the 23 T cell receptor beta chains below, sequenced in a study of blood T cell repertoires in COVID-19. Sequencing used immunoSEQ multiplex PCR; TCRdb keeps in-frame clones, though not all of them. Here the sample spans over 150,000 clones, approximately 82% being singletons. Material for sequencing was peripheral blood. The receptors come from a human donor in a cohort sampled during active COVID-19.

The chain has TRBV3-1 (or the pseudogene TRBV3-2) and TRBJ2-3, with a tentative D call TRBD2 (5 bases). The CDR3 contains 14 residues. Germline V lookup: CDR1 LGHDT, CDR2 YNNKEL (reference sequence). V was cut by 3 bases and J by 0 bases, with 7 bases left in between. This CDR3 reads CASSHRGSTDTQYF. CDR3 in DNA: TGTGCCAGCAGCCACCGCGGGAGCACAGATACGCAGTATTTT.

V usage is TRBV7-8 and J usage is TRBJ1-5; 10 bases align to TRBD1. J lost 6 bases, V lost 5 bases, and 7 bases had no gene match. The V gene's germline CDR1 is SGHVS and CDR2 FQNEAQ. This CDR3 has 15 residues. CDR3 coding DNA: TGTGCCAGCAGCAAAAACAGGGACAGGGGTCAGCCCCAGCATTTT. Amino acids: CASSKNRDRGQPQHF.

The rearrangement joins TRBV2 to TRBJ2-4, with D possibly being TRBD1 (5 bases). CDR3 length: 12 amino acids. V was cut by 5 bases and J by 3 bases, with 5 bases left in between. CDR1 and CDR2 from the germline V gene are SNHLY and FYNNEI. The DNA of the CDR3 is TGTGCCAGCAGTCAGGGCAAAAACATTCAGTACTTC. Amino acid sequence: CASSQGKNIQYF.

The chain employs TRBV25-1 and TRBJ2-6; 8 positions match TRBD1. The CDR3 runs to 18 residues. The junction had 9 bases not matched to a gene; V was cut back by 5 bases and J by 0 bases. CDR1 and CDR2 from the germline V gene are MGHDK and SYGVNS. The CDR3 reads CASSSRTGYTSGANVLTF. The CDR3 DNA follows: TGTGCCAGCAGTTCGCGGACAGGGTATACCTCTGGGGCCAACGTCCTGACTTTC. Using reference TRBV25-1 and TRBJ2-6 for the parts outside the CDR3, the full variable domain is EADIYQTPRYLVIGTGKKITLECSQTMGHDKMYWYQQDPGMELHLIHYSYGVNSTEKGDLSSESTVSRIRTEHFPLTLESARPSHTSQYLCASSSRTGYTSGANVLTFGAGSRLTVL.

V is TRBV30 and J is TRBJ2-3; 10 bases agree with TRBD2. V gave up 4 bases and J gave up 4 bases; unmatched junction bases: 2. Germline CDR1 and CDR2: GTSNPN and SVGIG (reference sequence). The CDR3 has 13 residues. The CDR3 DNA is TGTGCCTGGACTAGCGGGAGTGCAGATACGCAGTATTTT. Its protein product is CAWTSGSADTQYF.

The chain employs TRBV20-1 and TRBJ2-1, with D unresolved. Deletions cut 6 bases from V and 7 bases from J, with 7 bases between. The CDR3 runs to 10 residues. Germline CDR1 reads DFQATT; CDR2 reads SNEGSKA (reference sequence). The CDR3 nucleotides are TGCAGTGCGGTTGAGAATGAGCAGTTCTTC. Protein: CSAVENEQFF.

The chain employs TRBV4-2 and TRBJ1-6; a possible D gene is TRBD1 (5 bases). From germline, CDR1 is LGHNA and CDR2 YNFKEQ. The CDR3 totals 14 residues. Trimming cost V 4 bases and J 8 bases, with 12 bases left between them. CDR3 in DNA: TGTGCCAGCAGCCGACTCACAGGAGATTCACCCCTCCACTTT. Translating it yields CASSRLTGDSPLHF.

The chain carries TRBV4-2 and TRBJ1-6; 7 bases align to TRBD1. This CDR3 comprises 14 residues. Trimming cost V 4 bases and J 9 bases; bases outside gene matches: 6. Germline CDR1 and CDR2: LGHNA and YNFKEQ. The CDR3 nucleotides are TGTGCCAGCAGCCGTGGGACAGCGATTTCACCCCTCCACTTT. It translates to CASSRGTAISPLHF.

The V and J genes are TRBV7-6 and TRBJ2-5; D ambiguous. V lost 5 bases and J 2 bases, leaving 3 bases between the germline ends. Per the germline V gene, CDR1 is SGHVS and CDR2 is FNYEAQ. This CDR3 has 11 amino acids. CDR3 DNA sequence: TGTGCCAGCAGCATACAAGAGACCCAGTACTTC. Amino acids: CASSIQETQYF.

This clone has only a few counts. This rearrangement joins TRBV6-5 to TRBJ1-1, with a possible D match to TRBD1 (6 bases). The V end was cut by 7 bases, the J end by 3 bases, with 12 bases between. CDR3 size: 13 residues. Germline CDR1 and CDR2: MNHEY and SVGAGI. The CDR3 region is CASTPHRDTEAFF. The CDR3 bases are TGTGCCAGCACCCCCCACAGGGACACTGAAGCTTTCTTT.

CDR3 coding DNA: TGTGCCACCAACGGGGACAACGATAATTCACCCCTCCACTTT. It translates to CATNGDNDNSPLHF. This rearrangement joins TRBV6-6 to TRBJ1-6; the D gene is possibly TRBD1 (6 bases). The CDR3 has 14 amino acids. CDR1 MNHNY and CDR2 SVGAGI come from the germline V gene (reference sequence). Between the trimmed V and J ends, which lost 10 bases and 5 bases, there was a span of 15 bases.

The V call is TRBV19, the J call TRBJ2-5; 7 bases are shared with TRBD1. This CDR3 contains 14 residues. The germline gives CDR1 LNHDA, CDR2 SQIVND (reference sequence). Losses at the gene ends were 6 bases for V and 6 bases for J; bases not matched to a gene: 10. CDR3 amino acids: CASSPRDRRKTQYF. Here the CDR3 DNA reads TGTGCCAGTAGCCCTCGGGACAGAAGGAAGACCCAGTACTTC.

CDR3 protein: CASGLGRERGNEQFF. The CDR3 coding sequence is TGTGCTAGTGGTTTGGGGCGGGAGAGGGGCAATGAGCAGTTCTTC. The rearrangement links TRBV12-5 to TRBJ2-1, with 7 bases identical to TRBD2. Germline V CDR1 and CDR2: LGHNT, FRNRAP. The CDR3 sequence is 15 residues long. V lost 1 base and J lost 6; bases outside the gene matches: 6.

The J gene is TRBJ2-7, the V gene TRBV7-9; 8 positions agree with TRBD2. The trim removed 3 bases at V and 3 bases at J, leaving 1 base unmatched. The CDR3 contains 13 residues. The germline V gene has CDR1 SEHNR and CDR2 FQNEAQ (reference sequence). CDR3 sequence (DNA): TGTGCCAGCAGCTTGCGGGAGGACTACGAGCAGTACTTC. It codes for CASSLREDYEQYF.

V usage is TRBV18 and J usage is TRBJ2-2; D is unresolved. Germline V lookup: CDR1 KGHSH, CDR2 LQKENI. The CDR3 length is 16 residues. Trimming removed 5 bases from V and 0 bases from J, with 13 bases in between. CDR3 loop: CASSEFRGANTGELFF. The DNA for the CDR3 is TGTGCCAGCTCAGAATTTCGCGGCGCGAACACCGGGGAGCTGTTTTTT.

Many counts were recorded for this clone. V usage is TRBV30 and J usage is TRBJ1-5; no reliable D call. V lost 0 bases to trimming and J lost 2 bases, with 2 bases between them. The CDR3 length is 12 residues. Germline loops: CDR1 GTSNPN, CDR2 SVGIG (reference sequence). CDR3 bases: TGTGCCTGGAGTGTCGGCAATCAGCCCCAGCATTTT. It is translated as CAWSVGNQPQHF.

This clone has a single count. The rearrangement joins TRBV5-1 to TRBJ1-1; 9 bases map to TRBD1. CDR3 length: 15 amino acids. The V gene end was trimmed by 0 bases and the J gene end by 5 bases; junction bases not matched to a gene: 5. CDR1 and CDR2 from the germline V gene are SGHRS and YFSETQ. In DNA, the CDR3 is TGCGCCAGCAGCTTGGAGGGGACAGGGCGGACTGAAGCTTTCTTT. Translation: CASSLEGTGRTEAFF.

The chain is built from TRBV20-1 and TRBJ2-7; 13 positions match TRBD2. CDR1 is DFQATT, CDR2 SNEGSKA, per germline (reference sequence). Trimming took 3 bases from V and 0 from J; bases not matched to a gene: 5. The CDR3 runs 16 residues. In nucleotides, the CDR3 is TGCAGTGCTAGTTCCGGGACTAGCGGGACCTCCTACGAGCAGTACTTC. Its translation: CSASSGTSGTSYEQYF.

This chain links TRBV6-1 with TRBJ1-5; D may be TRBD1 (6 bases). Deletions cut 3 bases from V and 0 bases from J, with 15 bases between. The germline gives CDR1 MNHNS, CDR2 SASEGT. The CDR3 is 17 amino acids. CDR3: CASSDDRRVLSNQPQHF. Here the CDR3 DNA reads TGTGCCAGCAGTGACGACAGGCGGGTACTTAGCAATCAGCCCCAGCATTTT.

The genes are TRBV28 and TRBJ1-1; possibly TRBD1 for D (5 bases). Trimming left V 2 bases short and J 9 bases short, with 10 bases between. The CDR3 has 12 residues. Germline CDR1 and CDR2: MDHEN and SYDVKM. This CDR3 is CASSLMTAKAFF. The CDR3 nucleotides read TGTGCCAGCAGTTTAATGACAGCCAAAGCTTTCTTT.

This chain connects TRBV5-1 to TRBJ2-1; D unclear. Germline lookup yields CDR1 SGHRS and CDR2 YFSETQ. The CDR3 is 11 amino acids. Between the trimmed V and J ends, which lost 6 bases and 9 bases, there was a span of 10 bases. CDR3 amino acids: CASTGYGEQFF. Written as DNA, the CDR3 is TGCGCCAGCACCGGGTACGGTGAGCAGTTCTTC.

This chain joins TRBV6-5 and TRBJ2-7, with 7 positions matching TRBD1. CDR3 length: 14 residues. With 7 bases clipped from V and 1 base from J, the junction kept 7 bases outside the gene matches. The V gene's germline CDR1 is MNHEY and CDR2 SVGAGI. Here the CDR3 DNA reads TGTGCCAGCAAGAGGGGACAGCATTCCTACGAGCAGTACTTC. It is translated as CASKRGQHSYEQYF.

The rearrangement joins TRBV5-5 to TRBJ2-7; perhaps TRBD2 as D (5 bases). CDR1 is SGHKS and CDR2 is YYEKEE in the germline V gene (reference sequence). V lost 2 bases and J lost 2, with 14 bases in between. The CDR3 spans 15 residues. CDR3 DNA sequence: TGTGCCAGCAGCTTTCCGGGGAGCATGACCTACGAGCAGTACTTC. Its protein is CASSFPGSMTYEQYF.